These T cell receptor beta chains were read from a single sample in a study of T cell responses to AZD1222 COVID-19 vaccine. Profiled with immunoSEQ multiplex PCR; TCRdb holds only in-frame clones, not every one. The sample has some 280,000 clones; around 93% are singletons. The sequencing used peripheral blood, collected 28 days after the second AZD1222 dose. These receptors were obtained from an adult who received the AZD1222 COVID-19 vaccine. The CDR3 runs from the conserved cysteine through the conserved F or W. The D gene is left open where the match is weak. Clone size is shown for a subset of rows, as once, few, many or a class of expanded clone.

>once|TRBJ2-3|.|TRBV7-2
CASSLFGTSTDTQYF
TGTGCCAGCAGCTTATTTGGTACTAGCACAGATACGCAGTATTTT
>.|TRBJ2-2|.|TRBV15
CATSSGRGSWTGELFF
TGTGCCACCAGCAGCGGCAGGGGAAGTTGGACCGGGGAGCTGTTTTTT
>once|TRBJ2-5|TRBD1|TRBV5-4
CASSHLDRGGETQYF
TGTGCCAGCAGCCATCTTGACAGGGGAGGAGAGACCCAGTACTTC
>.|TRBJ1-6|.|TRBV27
CASRASWTSYNSPLHF
TGTGCCAGCAGGGCCAGCTGGACCTCCTATAATTCACCCCTCCACTTT
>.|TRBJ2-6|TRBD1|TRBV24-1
CATSPGTGLSGANVLTF
TGTGCCACCAGCCCCGGGACAGGGCTCTCTGGGGCCAACGTCCTGACTTTC
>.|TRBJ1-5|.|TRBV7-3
CASSPGDGQPQHF
TGTGCCAGCAGCCCAGGGGACGGGCAGCCCCAGCATTTT
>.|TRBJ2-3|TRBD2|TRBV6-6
CASQIVAGYTDTQYF
TGTGCCAGCCAGATAGTAGCGGGCTACACAGATACGCAGTATTTT
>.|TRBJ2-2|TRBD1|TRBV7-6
CASSYRPTGGAATGELFF
TGTGCCAGCAGCTACCGACCGACAGGGGGCGCAGCCACCGGGGAGCTGTTTTTT
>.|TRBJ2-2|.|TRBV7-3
CASSYDGITGELFF
TGTGCCAGCAGTTACGACGGGATCACCGGGGAGCTGTTTTTT
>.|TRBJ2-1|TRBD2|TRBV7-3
CASSLSPAGSYNEQFF
TGTGCCAGCAGCTTATCCCCAGCGGGGTCCTACAATGAGCAGTTCTTC
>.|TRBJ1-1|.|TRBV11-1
CASRLGLDTEAFF
TGTGCCAGCCGCCTGGGTTTGGACACTGAAGCTTTCTTT
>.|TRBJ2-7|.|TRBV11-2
CASSPRLAVYEQYF
TGTGCCAGCAGCCCCCGGCTAGCCGTCTACGAGCAGTACTTC
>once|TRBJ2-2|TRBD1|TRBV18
CASSLQDRGTGELFF
TGTGCCAGCTCACTACAAGACAGGGGGACCGGGGAGCTGTTTTTT
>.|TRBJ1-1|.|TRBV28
CASSPYRVRDTEAFF
TGTGCCAGCAGCCCCTACAGGGTCCGGGACACTGAAGCTTTCTTT
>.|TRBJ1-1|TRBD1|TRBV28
CASSGDRGTEAFF
TGTGCCAGCAGCGGAGACAGGGGTACTGAAGCTTTCTTT
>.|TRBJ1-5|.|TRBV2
CASSVERADQPQHF
TGTGCCAGCAGTGTTGAGAGGGCCGATCAGCCCCAGCATTTT
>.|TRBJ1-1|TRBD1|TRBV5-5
CASSLARGWNTEAFF
TGTGCCAGCAGCTTGGCCAGGGGGTGGAACACTGAAGCTTTCTTT
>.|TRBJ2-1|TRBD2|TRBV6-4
CASSFLAGGQNEQFF
TGTGCCAGCAGTTTTTTAGCGGGAGGGCAAAATGAGCAGTTCTTC
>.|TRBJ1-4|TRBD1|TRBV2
CASTGQGDEKLFF
TGTGCCAGCACGGGACAGGGTGATGAAAAACTGTTTTTT
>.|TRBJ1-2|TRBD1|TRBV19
CASKSTGTNYGYTF
TGTGCCAGTAAATCGACAGGGACCAACTATGGCTACACCTTC
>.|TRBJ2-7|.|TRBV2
CASRTGTVSSYEQYF
TGTGCCAGCAGAACCGGGACCGTCAGCTCCTACGAGCAGTACTTC
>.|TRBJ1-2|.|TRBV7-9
CASSDDRSNYGYTF
TGTGCCAGCAGCGACGACAGGTCCAACTATGGCTACACCTTC
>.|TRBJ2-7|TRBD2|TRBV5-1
CASSWTSGVSEQYF
TGCGCCAGCAGCTGGACTAGCGGGGTGAGCGAGCAGTACTTC
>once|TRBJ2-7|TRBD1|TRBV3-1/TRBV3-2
CASSPGTGGRYEQYF
TGTGCCAGCAGCCCCGGGACAGGGGGCAGGTACGAGCAGTACTTC
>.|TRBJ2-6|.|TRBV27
CASSPSQGRRSGANVLTF
TGTGCCAGCAGTCCGTCGCAGGGTAGGCGCTCTGGGGCCAACGTCCTGACTTTC
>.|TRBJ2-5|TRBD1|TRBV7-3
CASSLTGGRQETQYF
TGTGCCAGCAGCCTAACAGGGGGCCGGCAAGAGACCCAGTACTTC
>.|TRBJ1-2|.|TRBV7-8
CASSLAQGVGYGYTF
TGTGCCAGCAGCTTAGCACAGGGCGTTGGCTATGGCTACACCTTC
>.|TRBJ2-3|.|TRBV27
CASSLIGEWNTQYF
TGTGCCAGCAGTTTAATTGGCGAGTGGAATACGCAGTATTTT
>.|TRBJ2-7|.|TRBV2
CASSRQVSGPYEQYF
TGTGCCAGCAGTAGACAGGTTTCGGGTCCCTACGAGCAGTACTTC